This T cell receptor beta chain was sequenced in a study of blood T cell repertoires in COVID-19. Study-level information: From T cells, B-cell-depleted T cells, or PBMCs came the material, which was cDNA or gDNA.

This CDR3 is 14 amino acids long. Germline CDR1 is MNHEY and CDR2 is SVGEGT. Trimming shortened V by 6 bases and J by 1 base, and 12 bases separated the two germline ends. This clone was detected only once. Libraries were prepared by immunoSEQ multiplex PCR; TCRdb keeps only in-frame clonotypes and omits some of them. The sample lists roughly 100,000 clones, approximately 77% occurring once. The chain recombines TRBV6-2 or TRBV6-3 with TRBJ1-1, with a weak D call TRBD1 (5 bases). The sequenced sample consisted of peripheral blood. This receptor was taken from a woman aged 80 or older with acute or convalescent COVID-19. CDR3 coding DNA: TGTGCCAGCAGCCTCGGACAAACGAACACTGAAGCTTTCTTT. It specifies CASSLGQTNTEAFF.